This record concerns one T cell receptor (beta chain) sequence. The antigen remains unidentified. The data originate from a study of blood T cells in healthy people across ages. Study-wide context: T cells yielded about one barcoded beta molecule per two cells through template switching.

PCR was performed a second time for about 6 to 12 cycles using a sample-barcoded 5' primer and a J-beta primer mix. Via MiXCR, TCRdb re-called the 5' RACE reads, giving one row per CDR3 protein. The profile shows roughly 900,000 distinct CDR3 sequences, roughly 52% of them singletons. Study-level results: Calculation of diversity from one million T cells yielded estimates considered to be underestimates.

The sequenced material came from blood. The clonotype comes from a man aged 25-45 years in good health.

In DNA, the CDR3 is TGCAGCGTCCTGGACAGAGACAATGAGCAGTTCTTC. This translates into CSVLDRDNEQFF. V and J are TRBV29-1 and TRBJ2-1, with D perhaps matching TRBD1 (6 bases). The CDR3 runs 12 residues. Trimming pared 6 bases from V and 5 bases from J, leaving 11 bases between. Germline assignment: CDR1 SQVTM and CDR2 ANQGSEA.